This note documents a single T cell receptor beta chain sequence. Antigen specificity is unknown. Sequenced by immunoSEQ multiplex PCR; TCRdb stores in-frame clones only, minus some. The data hold more than 150,000 clones, with around 88% observed a single time. The data are from a study of T cell responses to AZD1222 COVID-19 vaccine. Study-level information: Second doses were pooled across both intervals (about 4 or about 12 weeks).

Whole-study findings and limits: White British people made up most donors, females outnumbered males, and clonal diversity was possibly underestimated. The study found vaccine-associated CD4 TCRs spanning spike, dominant at 160-218 and 743-854.

CDR1 is MRHNA and CDR2 is SNTAGT in the germline V gene. V gave up 3 bases and J gave up 10 bases, with 15 bases separating them. The CDR3 spans 14 residues. Sample: peripheral blood, taken on day 0 of AZD1222 vaccination. The gene calls are TRBV6-4 and TRBJ1-4; tentative D call: TRBD1 (5 bases). The sequence was obtained from an adult in good health. The CDR3 is CASSEGTNPRKLFF. CDR3 bases: TGTGCCAGCAGTGAAGGGACTAATCCGCGAAAACTGTTTTTT.